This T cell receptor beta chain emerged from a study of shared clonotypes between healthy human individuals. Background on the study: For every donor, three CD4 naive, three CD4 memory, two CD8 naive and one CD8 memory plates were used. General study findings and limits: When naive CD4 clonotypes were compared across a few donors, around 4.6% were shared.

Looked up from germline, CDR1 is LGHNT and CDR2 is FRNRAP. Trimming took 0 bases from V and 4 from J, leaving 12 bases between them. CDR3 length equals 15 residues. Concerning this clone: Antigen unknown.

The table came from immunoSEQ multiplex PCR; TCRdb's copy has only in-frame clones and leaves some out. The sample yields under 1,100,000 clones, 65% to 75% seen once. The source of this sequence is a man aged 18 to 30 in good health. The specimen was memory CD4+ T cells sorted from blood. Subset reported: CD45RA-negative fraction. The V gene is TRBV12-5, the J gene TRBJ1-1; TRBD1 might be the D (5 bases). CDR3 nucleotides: TGTGCTAGTGGTTTGGTACAAGGGGTGGCCACTGAAGCTTTCTTT. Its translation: CASGLVQGVATEAFF.